The 30 T cell receptor beta chains given below trace back to one sample, sequenced in a study of T cell responses to AZD1222 COVID-19 vaccine. Method: immunoSEQ multiplex PCR; TCRdb's copy keeps in-frame clones and lacks some. The sample includes 70,000 to 80,000 clones, around 86% of them seen just once. Material: peripheral blood, obtained on day 0 of AZD1222 vaccination. These receptors were obtained from an adult in good health.

The rearrangement uses TRBV19 and TRBJ2-5; 9 bases line up with TRBD2. V gave up 5 bases and J gave up 3 bases; unmatched junction bases: 16. This CDR3 comprises 18 residues. CDR1 is LNHDA and CDR2 is SQIVND in the germline V gene (reference sequence). For the CDR3, the DNA is TGTGCCAGTAGTTTCGGTTGGCCGACTAGCGGAAAAAAAGAGACCCAGTACTTC. This gives the protein CASSFGWPTSGKKETQYF.

This sequence joins TRBV24-1 and TRBJ1-5, with 11 bases aligning to TRBD1. J gave up 3 bases and V 4 bases, and 4 bases lay outside the gene matches. The CDR3 consists of 16 residues. The V gene's germline CDR1 is KGHDR and CDR2 SFDVKD. CDR3 DNA: TGTGCCACCAGTGAAGGGACAGGGGGAGTCAATCAGCCCCAGCATTTT. It codes for CATSEGTGGVNQPQHF.

The chain carries TRBV3-1 (or the pseudogene TRBV3-2) and TRBJ1-1, with D hard to call. The germline V gene has CDR1 LGHDT and CDR2 YNNKEL (reference sequence). The CDR3 runs to 17 residues. Trimming took 2 bases from V and 2 from J, leaving 18 bases between them. CDR3 nucleotides: TGTGCCAGCAGCCAATCTAGATCGGGCCTCCGAAACACTGAAGCTTTCTTT. Protein: CASSQSRSGLRNTEAFF.

The rearrangement links TRBV11-3 to TRBJ1-1; D is unresolved. Trimming took 1 base from V and 2 from J, leaving 5 bases between them. Germline lookup yields CDR1 SGHNT and CDR2 YENEEA. The CDR3 extends over 13 amino acids. The CDR3, as DNA: TGTGCCAGCAGCTTAGGGGAAAACACTGAAGCTTTCTTT. Residues: CASSLGENTEAFF.

The chain joins TRBV11-2 to TRBJ1-1; 10 bases agree with TRBD1. This CDR3 spans 15 amino acids. V shed 5 bases and J 4 bases; nucleotides not matched to a gene: 7. The germline gives CDR1 SGHAT, CDR2 FQNNGV. DNA for the CDR3: TGTGCCAGCAGCCGACCGACAGGGGGCGTCACTGAAGCTTTCTTT. This encodes CASSRPTGGVTEAFF.

This chain uses TRBV6-1 with TRBJ2-1; no clear D. This CDR3 has 16 residues. Trimming took 0 bases from V and 8 from J, leaving 17 bases between them. CDR1 and CDR2 from the germline V gene are MNHNS and SASEGT. The CDR3 nucleotides are TGTGCCAGCAGTGAAGCAAGTTCCAATGCTGGGTATGAGCAGTTCTTC. Translating gives CASSEASSNAGYEQFF.

The chain uses TRBV29-1 and TRBJ1-1; D remains ambiguous. This CDR3 contains 13 residues. Trimming pared 8 bases from V and 4 bases from J, leaving 17 bases between. CDR1 is SQVTM, CDR2 ANQGSEA, per germline. In DNA form, the CDR3 reads TGCAGCTCGACGGGTCCCGACGGCACTGAAGCTTTCTTT. It is translated as CSSTGPDGTEAFF.

V usage is TRBV25-1 and J usage is TRBJ1-4; D is undetermined. V gave up 5 bases and J gave up 5 bases, with 9 bases separating them. The CDR3 sequence is 13 residues long. Germline V CDR1 and CDR2: MGHDK, SYGVNS. The CDR3: CASSPSPNEKLFF. CDR3 coding DNA: TGTGCCAGCAGTCCCAGCCCAAATGAAAAACTGTTTTTT. The full variable domain, its missing parts supplied by reference TRBV25-1 and TRBJ1-4, is EADIYQTPRYLVIGTGKKITLECSQTMGHDKMYWYQQDPGMELHLIHYSYGVNSTEKGDLSSESTVSRIRTEHFPLTLESARPSHTSQYLCASSPSPNEKLFFGSGTQLSVL.

This chain joins TRBV28 and TRBJ1-1; possible D gene TRBD1, 5 bases. V was shortened by 8 bases and J by 3 bases, with 7 bases between the two germline ends. Germline V gene lookup returns CDR1 MDHEN and CDR2 SYDVKM. This CDR3 contains 11 residues. The CDR3 protein is CASGGDTEAFF. CDR3 nucleotide sequence: TGTGCCAGCGGAGGGGACACTGAAGCTTTCTTT.

This rearrangement joins TRBV29-1 to TRBJ2-1, with D unresolved. CDR3 length: 13 amino acids. Trimming removed 7 bases from V and 9 bases from J, with 19 bases in between. Germline CDR1 reads SQVTM; CDR2 reads ANQGSEA. In DNA form, the CDR3 reads TGCAGCGGGAAGGTCCTAGGTGCTAGTGAGCAGTTCTTC. It translates to CSGKVLGASEQFF.

The chain combines TRBV5-5 with TRBJ2-7; the D is unclear. The V gene's germline CDR1 is SGHKS and CDR2 YYEKEE (reference sequence). CDR3 length: 13 amino acids. V was cut by 7 bases and J by 6 bases, with 17 bases left in between. Written as DNA, the CDR3 is TGTGCCAGCCGTCGCCCTTCGATGGGCGAGCAGTACTTC. Its protein is CASRRPSMGEQYF.

The V and J genes are TRBV3-1 (or the pseudogene TRBV3-2) and TRBJ1-2; the D gene is possibly TRBD1 (6 bases). The V and J ends lost 0 bases and 5 bases respectively, with 7 bases between them. CDR1 and CDR2 (germline): LGHDT, YNNKEL (reference sequence). This CDR3 is built from 13 residues. The CDR3 coding sequence is TGTGCCAGCAGCCAAGAAGGGGGGTATGGCTACACCTTC. It specifies CASSQEGGYGYTF.

A single count supports this clone. This sequence joins TRBV2 and TRBJ1-2, with D hard to call. The germline CDR1 and CDR2 sequences are SNHLY and FYNNEI. V was trimmed by 6 bases and J by 13 bases, leaving 21 bases between them. This CDR3 comprises 13 residues. The CDR3: CASSQLEKHPGTF. CDR3 nucleotides: TGTGCCAGCAGCCAGCTGGAGAAACACCCGGGCACCTTC.

The chain couples TRBV3-1 (or the pseudogene TRBV3-2) to TRBJ2-1, with 7 positions matching TRBD2. After removal of 4 bases from V and 7 bases from J, the junction contained 13 bases not matched to a gene. The CDR3 runs 16 residues. Germline V CDR1 and CDR2: LGHDT, YNNKEL (reference sequence). CDR3 bases: TGTGCCAGCAGCCGTTGGCGGGGGAGCCTAAGGAATGAGCAGTTCTTC. It yields the protein CASSRWRGSLRNEQFF.

The chain carries TRBV7-8 and TRBJ1-2, with 7 bases lining up with TRBD1. Trimming at V came to 3 bases and at J to 8 bases, leaving 9 bases not matched to a gene. The CDR3 totals 14 residues. From germline, CDR1 is SGHVS and CDR2 FQNEAQ. CDR3 sequence reads: CASSFTRQGDGYTF. The CDR3 DNA reads as TGTGCCAGCAGCTTCACCCGACAGGGAGACGGCTACACCTTC.

V and J are TRBV5-1 and TRBJ1-5, with no clear D. Germline V gene sequence: CDR1 SGHRS, CDR2 YFSETQ. This CDR3 contains 15 residues. Trimming left V 0 bases short and J 6 bases short, with 13 bases between. CDR3 residues: CASSLDDSPRQPQHF. CDR3 DNA: TGCGCCAGCAGCTTGGACGATTCCCCCCGTCAGCCCCAGCATTTT. The full variable domain, with the rest looked up from reference TRBV5-1 and TRBJ1-5, is KAGVTQTPRYLIKTRGQQVTLSCSPISGHRSVSWYQQTPGQGLQFLFEYFSETQRNKGNFPGRFSGRQFSNSRSEMNVSTLELGDSALYLCASSLDDSPRQPQHFGDGTRLSIL.

The chain links TRBV9 to TRBJ2-1, with no clear D. Germline V gives CDR1 SGDLS, CDR2 YYNGEE. The CDR3 is made up of 15 amino acids. Trimming removed 0 bases at V and 5 bases at J, with 12 bases between. The CDR3 bases are TGTGCCAGCAGCGTAGGGTCGGTCAGTGACAATGAGCAGTTCTTC. This encodes CASSVGSVSDNEQFF.

The DNA of the CDR3 is TGTGCCAGCACAGATACGCAGTATTTT. Translated, it gives CASTDTQYF. This chain joins TRBV27 and TRBJ2-3; no firm D call. This CDR3 contains 9 residues. The V end lost 7 bases, the J end lost 4 bases, and 0 bases lay between the germline ends. Germline V lookup: CDR1 MNHEY, CDR2 SMNVEV (reference sequence).

This clone is medium-sized. This chain links TRBV4-2 with TRBJ2-1, with 10 bases fitting TRBD2. The trim removed 0 bases at V and 6 bases at J, leaving 5 bases unmatched. The germline V gene has CDR1 LGHNA and CDR2 YNFKEQ. This CDR3 is 16 amino acids long. The CDR3 here is CASSQEPSGGANEQFF. The CDR3 DNA reads as TGTGCCAGCAGCCAAGAACCCAGCGGGGGGGCCAATGAGCAGTTCTTC.

This sequence joins TRBV2 and TRBJ1-2; D not resolved. The CDR3 extends over 12 amino acids. V was clipped by 7 bases and J by 11 bases, with 17 bases between them. Germline V lookup: CDR1 SNHLY, CDR2 FYNNEI. CDR3 nucleotides: TGTGCCAGCAATCTTGTAACGGAGGGTTACACCTTC. It is translated as CASNLVTEGYTF.

The CDR3 DNA reads as TGTGCCAGCAGTCACAACCCGGTGGGCTATGGCTACACCTTC. Translating it yields CASSHNPVGYGYTF. This sequence joins TRBV28 and TRBJ1-2; D ambiguous. Germline assignment: CDR1 MDHEN and CDR2 SYDVKM. The CDR3 spans 14 residues. The V and J ends lost 5 bases and 4 bases respectively, with 14 bases between them.

This sequence joins TRBV5-1 and TRBJ1-5, with a possible D match to TRBD1 (6 bases). The germline V gene has CDR1 SGHRS and CDR2 YFSETQ. CDR3 size: 15 residues. Trimming removed 0 bases from V and 0 bases from J, with 7 bases in between. CDR3 in amino acids: CASSLAGDSNQPQHF. In nucleotides, the CDR3 is TGCGCCAGCAGCTTGGCAGGGGATAGCAATCAGCCCCAGCATTTT.

V usage is TRBV2 and J usage is TRBJ1-6; D remains unclear. The CDR3 runs to 14 residues. Germline V lookup: CDR1 SNHLY, CDR2 FYNNEI. V dropped 1 base and J dropped 6 bases, with 7 bases sitting between them. The CDR3 DNA reads TGTGCCAGCAGTGAAGGGGGATTTAATTCACCCCTCCACTTT. It translates to CASSEGGFNSPLHF.

This sequence joins TRBV29-1 and TRBJ1-2; a weak D match, TRBD1 (6 bases). Germline V gene data show CDR1 as SQVTM and CDR2 as ANQGSEA. V lost 6 bases to trimming and J lost 6 bases, with 14 bases between them. The CDR3 loop spans 12 amino acids. In nucleotides, the CDR3 is TGCAGCGTCGAAAGGGGGGATCATGGCTACACCTTC. As protein: CSVERGDHGYTF.

This clone was seen a few times. This rearrangement joins TRBV9 to TRBJ2-1; TRBD2 matches at 9 bases. The V gene end was trimmed by 4 bases and the J gene end by 6 bases; junction bases not matched to a gene: 8. The CDR3 is 15 residues long. Germline CDR1 and CDR2: SGDLS and YYNGEE. The CDR3 DNA is TGTGCCAGCAGCAACAGCGGGGGGCCTGGCAATGAGCAGTTCTTC. Residues: CASSNSGGPGNEQFF.

This clone was counted a single time. The genes are TRBV6-6 and TRBJ2-3, with D perhaps TRBD2 (6 bases). Germline loops: CDR1 MNHNY, CDR2 SVGAGI (reference sequence). This CDR3 region has 14 residues. V gave up 0 bases and J gave up 5 bases, with 9 bases separating them. CDR3 amino acids: CASSYSTSQDTQYF. As DNA, the CDR3 is TGTGCCAGCAGTTACTCGACTAGTCAAGATACGCAGTATTTT.

V usage is TRBV27 and J usage is TRBJ1-6, with D perhaps matching TRBD1 (6 bases). The V end was cut by 4 bases, the J end by 8 bases, with 12 bases between. Germline values: CDR1 MNHEY, CDR2 SMNVEV (reference sequence). The CDR3 runs 14 residues. CDR3: CASSWSQGDSPLHF. DNA of the CDR3: TGTGCCAGCAGTTGGTCACAGGGAGATTCACCCCTCCACTTT.

This chain uses TRBV7-8 with TRBJ2-6, with D tentatively TRBD2 (5 bases). Germline CDR1 is SGHVS and CDR2 is FQNEAQ. There are 19 residues in the CDR3. The V and J ends lost 4 bases and 0 bases respectively, with 19 bases between them. The CDR3 loop is CASSSLERAIYSGANVLTF. Here the CDR3 DNA reads TGTGCCAGCAGCTCCCTCGAGAGGGCAATATACTCTGGGGCCAACGTCCTGACTTTC.

The CDR3 nucleotides read TGTGCCAGCAGCTTAGTTGGAAACACCATATATTTT. Translated, it gives CASSLVGNTIYF. This rearrangement joins TRBV7-4 to TRBJ1-3, with D unresolved. Germline V gene data show CDR1 as SGHVT and CDR2 as SQSDAQ. The V end was cut by 1 base, the J end by 3 bases, with 1 base between. The CDR3 is made up of 12 amino acids.

The V and J genes are TRBV18 and TRBJ2-1; D might be TRBD1 (6 bases). The CDR3 runs 15 residues. CDR1 is KGHSH and CDR2 is LQKENI in the germline V gene. V was shortened by 2 bases and J by 6 bases, with 14 bases between the two germline ends. The CDR3 DNA follows: TGTGCCAGCTCACCAAGGCAGGGGTACGCCAATGAGCAGTTCTTC. Translated: CASSPRQGYANEQFF. The full variable domain, with the rest looked up from reference TRBV18 and TRBJ2-1, is NAGVMQNPRHLVRRRGQEARLRCSPMKGHSHVYWYRQLPEEGLKFMVYLQKENIIDESGMPKERFSAEFPKEGPSILRIQQVVRGDSAAYFCASSPRQGYANEQFFGPGTRLTVL.